Each of the 19 T cell receptor beta chains below was sequenced from the same sample in a study of patients and donors after allogeneic stem cell transplantation. TCRdb independently ran MiXCR on the RT-PCR reads; one entry per CDR3 protein. The sample has about 88,000 distinct CDR3 sequences; roughly 52% are singletons. Sequencing was carried out using blood, either unsorted or a sorted T cell fraction (not recorded which). Source of these receptors: a human donor who was either an allogeneic HSCT recipient or a stem cell or donor lymphocyte infusion donor (not recorded which). It is not recorded whose cells these are; they may come from a transplant donor.

This clonotype was seen more than once but under ten times. In DNA form, the CDR3 reads TGTGCCAGCAGTGGCGGGGAGGAAAACACCGGGGAGCTGTTTTTT. Residues: CASSGGEENTGELFF. V gene TRBV28 combines with J gene TRBJ2-2, with D possibly being TRBD2 (6 bases). The CDR3 consists of 15 residues. With 5 bases removed from V and 2 bases from J, the gap between germline ends came to 12 bases. Germline-derived CDR1 and CDR2 are MDHEN and SYDVKM.

This clonotype was picked up a small number of times. The chain couples TRBV3-1 to TRBJ2-1; unclear D gene. Germline CDR1 is LGHDT and CDR2 is YNNKEL (reference sequence). V lost 0 bases to trimming and J lost 6 bases, with 9 bases between them. This CDR3 has 14 residues. Here the CDR3 reads CASSQDVAPNEQFF. The CDR3 DNA is TGTGCCAGCAGCCAAGACGTTGCCCCCAATGAGCAGTTCTTC.

This clonotype turned up a few times. The chain is built from TRBV12-3 or TRBV12-4 and TRBJ1-5; 8 nucleotides agree with TRBD1. CDR3 length: 17 residues. Unmatched junction bases numbered 12, after V lost 6 bases and J lost 2 bases. The DNA of the CDR3 is TGTGCCAGCAGACCGGGACAGGTACCTCGAGGCAATCAGCCCCAGCATTTT. Amino acid sequence: CASRPGQVPRGNQPQHF.

The V gene is TRBV3-1, the J gene TRBJ1-5; no reliable D call. CDR1 LGHDT and CDR2 YNNKEL come from the germline V gene (reference sequence). The V end lost 0 bases, the J end lost 1 base, and 7 bases lay between the germline ends. The CDR3 has 15 amino acids. CDR3 region: CASSQENGSNQPQHF. The DNA of the CDR3 is TGTGCCAGCAGCCAAGAGAATGGGAGCAATCAGCCCCAGCATTTT.

The chain joins TRBV4-2 to TRBJ1-4; D may be TRBD1 (5 bases). V dropped 2 bases and J dropped 2 bases, with 9 bases sitting between them. CDR1 and CDR2 from the germline V gene are LGHNA and YNFKEQ. This CDR3 comprises 15 residues. The CDR3 bases are TGTGCCAGCAGCCAACCAGAGGGGACTAATGAAAAACTGTTTTTT. Protein: CASSQPEGTNEKLFF.

This clonotype was counted a few times. At one of its ends the junction is not consistent with the germline gene, which may arise from a read error. The chain carries TRBV7-7 and TRBJ2-3; a possible D gene is TRBD2 (5 bases). The germline gives CDR1 SSHAT, CDR2 FNYEAQ (reference sequence). The CDR3 has 15 residues. The CDR3 is CASSQSGEWTDTQYF. CDR3 nucleotide sequence: TGTGCTAGCAGCCAAAGCGGAGAGTGGACAGATACGCAGTATTTT. Looking up the rest from reference TRBV7-7 and TRBJ2-3 gives the full variable domain: GAGVSQSPRYKVTKRGQDVTLRCDPISSHATLYWYQQALGQGPEFLTYFNYEAQPDKSGLPSDRFSAERPEGSISTLTIQRTEQRDSAMYRCASSQSGEWTDTQYFGPGTRLTVL.

The rearrangement uses TRBV5-1 and TRBJ1-5; D is undetermined. Per the germline V gene, CDR1 is SGHRS and CDR2 is YFSETQ. This CDR3 is 12 amino acids long. The V end was cut by 1 base, the J end by 7 bases, with 6 bases between. The DNA of the CDR3 is TGCGCCAGCAGCTTGAGGTTGCAGCCCCAGCATTTT. It yields the protein CASSLRLQPQHF.

The V and J genes are TRBV12-3 or TRBV12-4 and TRBJ1-1; D gene unclear. Trimming left V 3 bases short and J 3 bases short, with 14 bases between. This CDR3 region has 15 residues. The DNA for the CDR3 is TGTGCCAGCAGTTTCCCTACGTCCGGTGACACTGAAGCTTTCTTT. Its protein product is CASSFPTSGDTEAFF.

V gene TRBV7-6 combines with J gene TRBJ1-3; perhaps TRBD1 as D (5 bases). CDR3 length: 14 residues. Between the trimmed V and J ends, which lost 5 bases and 7 bases, there was a span of 15 bases. The germline gives CDR1 SGHVS, CDR2 FNYEAQ. The CDR3 region is CASSREDEGNTIYF. The CDR3, as DNA: TGTGCCAGCAGCCGAGAAGACGAGGGGAACACCATATATTTT. The complete variable domain, with remaining parts taken from reference TRBV7-6 and TRBJ1-3, reads GAGVSQSPRYKVTKRGQDVALRCDPISGHVSLYWYRQALGQGPEFLTYFNYEAQQDKSGLPNDRFSAERPEGSISTLTIQRTEQRDSAMYRCASSREDEGNTIYFGEGSWLTVV.

The rearrangement links TRBV5-6 to TRBJ1-3, with 7 bases aligning to TRBD1. The length of the CDR3 is 17 residues. CDR1 is SGHDT, CDR2 YYEEEE, per germline. V trimming: 0 bases; J trimming: 1 base; junction bases outside the gene matches: 7. CDR3 in amino acids: CASSLGTGVRSGNTIYF. DNA of the CDR3: TGTGCCAGCAGCTTGGGCACAGGGGTTCGGTCTGGAAACACCATATATTTT.

This clonotype was seen only a few times. The gene calls are TRBV14 and TRBJ1-6, with TRBD1 as a possible D gene (6 bases). The ends were cut back, 0 bases at V and 10 bases at J, with 19 bases in the middle. This CDR3 is built from 17 residues. Germline V gene lookup returns CDR1 SGHDN and CDR2 FVKESK. CDR3 nucleotide sequence: TGTGCCAGCAGCCAAGACTTCGGAGGAGGGGGTAGATCACCCCTCCACTTT. This translates into CASSQDFGGGGRSPLHF.

This clonotype was recorded once. The genes are TRBV12-3 or TRBV12-4 and TRBJ1-4; a possible D gene is TRBD1 (5 bases). Trimming took off 2 bases at V and 0 bases at J, with 10 bases between the two ends. This CDR3 spans 16 amino acids. For the CDR3, the DNA is TGTGCCAGCAGTTTAATGGGGACCGCAACTAATGAAAAACTGTTTTTT. Protein: CASSLMGTATNEKLFF.

The J gene is TRBJ1-2, the V gene TRBV12-3 or TRBV12-4, with 8 bases that match TRBD1. The CDR3 has 13 residues. V dropped 6 bases and J dropped 4; count of bases not matched to a gene: 4. The CDR3: CASRTTGVYGYTF. In DNA, the CDR3 is TGTGCCAGCAGAACGACAGGGGTCTATGGCTACACCTTC.

The V gene is TRBV28, the J gene TRBJ1-5; 9 nucleotides line up with TRBD1. The germline V gene encodes CDR1 MDHEN and CDR2 SYDVKM. The CDR3 has 15 amino acids. Germline trimming cut 8 bases from V and 5 bases from J; bases unmatched to any gene: 10. The CDR3 loop is CASERVGQGDQPQHF. In nucleotides, the CDR3 is TGTGCCAGCGAGAGGGTGGGACAGGGTGATCAGCCCCAGCATTTT.

V and J are TRBV4-1 and TRBJ2-1; a weak D match, TRBD1 (5 bases). V lost 0 bases and J lost 6, with 9 bases in between. The CDR3 spans 14 residues. The germline gives CDR1 MGHRA, CDR2 YSYEKL. For the CDR3, the DNA is TGCGCCAGCAGCCAAGATGTAAGGGGCAATGAGCAGTTCTTC. This gives the protein CASSQDVRGNEQFF.

This clonotype appeared a few times. This chain uses TRBV6-5 with TRBJ1-6; tentative D call: TRBD1 (5 bases). The CDR3 is 14 amino acids. Trimming pared 5 bases from V and 5 bases from J, leaving 10 bases between. Germline CDR1 reads MNHEY; CDR2 reads SVGAGI. In nucleotides, the CDR3 is TGTGCCAGCAGTCCGACAGCTAATAATTCACCCCTCCACTTT. Protein: CASSPTANNSPLHF.

The V call is TRBV7-2, the J call TRBJ1-6, with D unresolved. V lost 1 base and J 10 bases, leaving 8 bases between the germline ends. The germline CDR1 and CDR2 sequences are SGHTA and FQGNSA. The CDR3 is 13 residues long. The CDR3 loop reads CASSLVRESPLHF. DNA for the CDR3: TGTGCCAGCAGCTTAGTCAGAGAATCACCCCTCCACTTT.

The DNA for the CDR3 is TGTGCCAGCAGTTTAGTAGGAAGCAATCAGCCCCAGCATTTT. It is translated as CASSLVGSNQPQHF. This rearrangement joins TRBV12-3 or TRBV12-4 to TRBJ1-5; D uncertain. Trimming stripped 1 base from V and 1 base from J, with 5 bases between. CDR3 size: 14 residues.

The chain combines TRBV29-1 with TRBJ2-7; 7 bases line up with TRBD1. The germline CDR1 and CDR2 sequences are SQVTM and ANQGSEA. V lost 6 bases, J lost 1 base, and 12 bases stayed unmatched. The CDR3 spans 15 residues. CDR3 sequence (DNA): TGCAGCGTCGTAACCGGGACAGCTCCTTCCTACGAGCAGTACTTC. This gives the protein CSVVTGTAPSYEQYF.